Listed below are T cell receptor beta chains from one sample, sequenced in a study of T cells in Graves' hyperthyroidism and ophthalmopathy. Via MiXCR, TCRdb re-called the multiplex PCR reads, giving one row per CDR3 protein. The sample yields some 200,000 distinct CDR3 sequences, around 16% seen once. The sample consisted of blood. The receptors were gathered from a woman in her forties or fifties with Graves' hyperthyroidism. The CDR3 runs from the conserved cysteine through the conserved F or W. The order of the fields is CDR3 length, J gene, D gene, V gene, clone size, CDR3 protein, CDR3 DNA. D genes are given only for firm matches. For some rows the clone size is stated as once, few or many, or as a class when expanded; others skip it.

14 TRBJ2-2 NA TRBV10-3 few CAISGLANTGELFF TGTGCCATCAGTGGTCTAGCGAACACCGGGGAGCTGTTTTTT
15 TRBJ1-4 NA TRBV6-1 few CASSEAAVGNEKLFF TGTGCCAGCAGTGAAGCGGCCGTCGGCAATGAAAAACTGTTTTTT
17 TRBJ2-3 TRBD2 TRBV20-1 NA CSAGGETSGIRTDTQYF TGCAGTGCTGGGGGTGAGACTAGCGGGATACGCACAGATACGCAGTATTTT
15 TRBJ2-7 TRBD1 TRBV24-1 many CATSDSGTGSYEQYF TGTGCCACCAGTGATTCCGGGACAGGGTCCTACGAGCAGTACTTC
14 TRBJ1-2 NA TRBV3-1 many CASSATEQNYGYTF TGTGCCAGCAGCGCTACTGAACAGAACTATGGCTACACCTTC
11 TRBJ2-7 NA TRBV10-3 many CATARGYEQYF TGTGCCACCGCAAGGGGTTACGAGCAGTACTTC
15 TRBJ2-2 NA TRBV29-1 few CSVTSGSSNTGELFF TGCAGCGTCACATCGGGGAGCTCGAACACCGGGGAGCTGTTTTTT
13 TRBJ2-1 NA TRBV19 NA CASSIVWPGEKFF TGTGCCAGTAGTATAGTTTGGCCGGGAGAAAAGTTCTTC
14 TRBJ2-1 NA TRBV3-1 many CASSQAPGLNEQFF TGTGCCAGCAGCCAAGCTCCAGGGTTGAATGAGCAGTTCTTC
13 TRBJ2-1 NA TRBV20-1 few CSAKTPGEGEQFF TGCAGTGCCAAAACTCCCGGAGAGGGTGAGCAGTTCTTC
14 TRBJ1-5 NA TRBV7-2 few CASSISDREAAQHF TGTGCCAGCAGCATCAGCGACCGGGAGGCGGCCCAGCATTTT
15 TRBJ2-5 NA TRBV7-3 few CASSLEAARGETQYF TGTGCCAGCAGCCTGGAGGCCGCCAGGGGAGAGACCCAGTACTTC
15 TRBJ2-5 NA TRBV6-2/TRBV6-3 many CASGKGTLGGETQYF TGTGCCAGCGGCAAAGGGACTCTGGGAGGAGAGACCCAGTACTTC